This TCR beta chain comes out of a study of blood T cell repertoires in COVID-19. Method: immunoSEQ multiplex PCR; TCRdb's copy keeps in-frame clones and lacks some. The sample records about 250,000 clones, about 85% being singletons. Trimming at V came to 5 bases and at J to 5 bases, leaving 11 bases not matched to a gene. The CDR3 extends over 15 amino acids. The germline V gene has CDR1 SGHDN and CDR2 FVKESK. The receptor was derived from a woman in her 50s who had been exposed to COVID-19. This chain uses TRBV14 with TRBJ2-5; 7 nucleotides agree with TRBD1. The sequenced sample was PBMCs or T cells enriched from blood (not recorded which). The CDR3 loop is CASSYGQAPRETQYF. The CDR3 DNA is TGTGCCAGCAGCTACGGACAGGCCCCTCGGGAGACCCAGTACTTC.